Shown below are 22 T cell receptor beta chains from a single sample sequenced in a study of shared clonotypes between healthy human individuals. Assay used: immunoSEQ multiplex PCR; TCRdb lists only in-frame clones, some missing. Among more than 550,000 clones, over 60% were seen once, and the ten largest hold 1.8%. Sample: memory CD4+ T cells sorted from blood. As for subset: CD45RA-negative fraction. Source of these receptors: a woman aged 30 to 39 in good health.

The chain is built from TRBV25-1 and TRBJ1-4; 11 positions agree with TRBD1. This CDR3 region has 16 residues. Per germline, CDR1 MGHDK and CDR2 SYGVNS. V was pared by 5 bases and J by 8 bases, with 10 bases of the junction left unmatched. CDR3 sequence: CASSKTLGTGGEKLFF. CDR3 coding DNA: TGTGCCAGCAGTAAAACCCTCGGGACAGGGGGGGAAAAACTGTTTTTT.

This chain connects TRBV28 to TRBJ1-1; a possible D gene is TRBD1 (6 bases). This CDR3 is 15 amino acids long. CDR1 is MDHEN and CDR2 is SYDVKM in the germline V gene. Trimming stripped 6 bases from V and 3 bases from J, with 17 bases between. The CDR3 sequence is CASRNGDNRYTEAFF. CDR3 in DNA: TGTGCCAGCAGGAACGGGGACAACCGCTACACTGAAGCTTTCTTT. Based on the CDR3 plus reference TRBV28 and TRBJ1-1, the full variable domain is DVKVTQSSRYLVKRTGEKVFLECVQDMDHENMFWYRQDPGLGLRLIYFSYDVKMKEKGDIPEGYSVSREKKERFSLILESASTNQTSMYLCASRNGDNRYTEAFFGQGTRLTVV.

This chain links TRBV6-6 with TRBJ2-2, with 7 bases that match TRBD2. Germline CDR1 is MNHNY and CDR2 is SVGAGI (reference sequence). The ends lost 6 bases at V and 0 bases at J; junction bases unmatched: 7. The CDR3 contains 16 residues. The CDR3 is CASSARGTTNTGELFF. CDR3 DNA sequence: TGTGCCAGCAGCGCGCGGGGGACTACGAACACCGGGGAGCTGTTTTTT.

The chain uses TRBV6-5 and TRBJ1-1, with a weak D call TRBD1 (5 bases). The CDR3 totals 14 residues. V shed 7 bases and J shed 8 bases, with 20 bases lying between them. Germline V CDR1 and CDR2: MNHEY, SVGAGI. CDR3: CASTREGNSGEAFF. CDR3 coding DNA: TGTGCCAGCACCAGGGAGGGGAACTCAGGGGAAGCTTTCTTT.

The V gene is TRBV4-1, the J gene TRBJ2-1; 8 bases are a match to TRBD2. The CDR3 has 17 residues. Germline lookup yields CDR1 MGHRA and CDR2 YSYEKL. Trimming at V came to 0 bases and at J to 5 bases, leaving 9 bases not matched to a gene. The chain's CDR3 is CASSQEVAGGRNNEQFF. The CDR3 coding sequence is TGCGCCAGCAGCCAAGAGGTTGCGGGAGGACGCAACAATGAGCAGTTCTTC.

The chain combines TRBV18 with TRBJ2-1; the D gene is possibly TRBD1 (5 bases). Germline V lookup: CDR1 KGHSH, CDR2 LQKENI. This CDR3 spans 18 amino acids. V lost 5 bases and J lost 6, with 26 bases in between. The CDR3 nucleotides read TGTGCCAGCTCATACCAGGGTGGACGTGCGACTTATCCCAATGAGCAGTTCTTC. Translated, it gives CASSYQGGRATYPNEQFF.

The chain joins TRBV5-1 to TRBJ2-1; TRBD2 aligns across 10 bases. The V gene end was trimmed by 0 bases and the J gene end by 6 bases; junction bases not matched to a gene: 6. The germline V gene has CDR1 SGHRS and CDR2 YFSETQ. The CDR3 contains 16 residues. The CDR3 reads CASSLGVAGGRNEQFF. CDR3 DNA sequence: TGCGCCAGCAGCTTGGGGGTAGCGGGAGGCCGCAATGAGCAGTTCTTC.

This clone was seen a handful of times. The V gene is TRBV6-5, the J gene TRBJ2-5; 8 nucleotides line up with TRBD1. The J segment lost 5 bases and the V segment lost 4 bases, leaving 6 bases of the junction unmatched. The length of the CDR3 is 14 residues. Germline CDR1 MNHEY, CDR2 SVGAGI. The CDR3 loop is CASSWDRSGETQYF. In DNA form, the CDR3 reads TGTGCCAGCAGTTGGGACAGGTCTGGGGAGACCCAGTACTTC.

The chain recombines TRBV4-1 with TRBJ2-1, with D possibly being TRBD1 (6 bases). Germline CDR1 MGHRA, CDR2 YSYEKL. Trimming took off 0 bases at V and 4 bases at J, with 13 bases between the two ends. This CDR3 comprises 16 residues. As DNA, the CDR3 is TGCGCCAGCAGCCAAGACCGGAGAGGGGGTTACAATGAGCAGTTCTTC. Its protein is CASSQDRRGGYNEQFF.

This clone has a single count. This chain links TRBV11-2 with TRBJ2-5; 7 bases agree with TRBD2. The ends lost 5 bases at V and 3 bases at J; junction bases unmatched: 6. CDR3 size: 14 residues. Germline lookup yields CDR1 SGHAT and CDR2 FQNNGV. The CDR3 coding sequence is TGTGCCAGCAGCACCTATGGGGGGGAAGAGACCCAGTACTTC. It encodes CASSTYGGEETQYF.

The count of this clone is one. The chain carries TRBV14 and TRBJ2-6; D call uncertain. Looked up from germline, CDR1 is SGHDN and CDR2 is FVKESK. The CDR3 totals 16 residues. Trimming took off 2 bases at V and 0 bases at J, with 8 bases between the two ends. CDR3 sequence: CASSQRHSSGANVLTF. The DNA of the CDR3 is TGTGCCAGCAGCCAACGGCACAGCTCTGGGGCCAACGTCCTGACTTTC.

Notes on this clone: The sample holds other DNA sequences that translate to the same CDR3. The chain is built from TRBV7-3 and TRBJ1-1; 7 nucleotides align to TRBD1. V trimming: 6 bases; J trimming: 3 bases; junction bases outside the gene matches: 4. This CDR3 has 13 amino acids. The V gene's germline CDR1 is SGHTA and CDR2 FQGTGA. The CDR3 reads CASSRQGDTEAFF. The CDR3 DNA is TGTGCCAGCAGTAGACAGGGTGACACTGAAGCTTTCTTT.

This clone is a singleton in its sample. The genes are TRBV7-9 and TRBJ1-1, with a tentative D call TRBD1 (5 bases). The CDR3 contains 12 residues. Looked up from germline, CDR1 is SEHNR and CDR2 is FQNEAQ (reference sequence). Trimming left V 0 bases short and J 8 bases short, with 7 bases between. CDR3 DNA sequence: TGTGCCAGCAGCTTAGCAGGGGACGAAGCTTTCTTT. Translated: CASSLAGDEAFF.

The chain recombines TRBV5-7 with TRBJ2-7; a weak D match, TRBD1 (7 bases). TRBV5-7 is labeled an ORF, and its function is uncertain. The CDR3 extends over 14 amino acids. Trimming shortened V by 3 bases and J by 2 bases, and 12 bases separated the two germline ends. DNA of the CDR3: TGTGCCAGCAGCTGGAGGGGACAGACCTACGAGCAGTACTTC. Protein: CASSWRGQTYEQYF.

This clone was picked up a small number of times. The CDR3 loop reads CASSEAGARRSQPQHF. DNA of the CDR3: TGTGCCAGCAGTGAAGCGGGTGCCCGGCGTTCTCAGCCCCAGCATTTT. The chain uses TRBV2 and TRBJ1-5; no clear D. This CDR3 has 16 amino acids. Germline CDR1 reads SNHLY; CDR2 reads FYNNEI. Trimming pared 0 bases from V and 6 bases from J, leaving 15 bases between.

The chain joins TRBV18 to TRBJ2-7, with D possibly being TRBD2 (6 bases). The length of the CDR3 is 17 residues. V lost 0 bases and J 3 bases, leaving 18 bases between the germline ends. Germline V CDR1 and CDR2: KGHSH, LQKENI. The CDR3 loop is CASSPPGTDPLIYEQYF. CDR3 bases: TGTGCCAGCTCACCACCAGGGACTGATCCTCTGATCTACGAGCAGTACTTC.

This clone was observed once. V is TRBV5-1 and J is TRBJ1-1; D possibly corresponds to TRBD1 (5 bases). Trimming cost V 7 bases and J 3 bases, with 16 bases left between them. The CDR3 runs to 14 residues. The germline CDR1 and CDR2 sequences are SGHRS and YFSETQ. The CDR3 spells CASAGGQPYTEAFF. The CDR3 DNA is TGCGCCAGCGCCGGGGGTCAACCGTACACTGAAGCTTTCTTT.

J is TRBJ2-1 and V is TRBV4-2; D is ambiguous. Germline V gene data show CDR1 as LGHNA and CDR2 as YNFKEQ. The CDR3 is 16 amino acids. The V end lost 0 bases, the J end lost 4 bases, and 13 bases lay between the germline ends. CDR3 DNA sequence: TGTGCCAGCAGCCAAGATGCGGTCGGGTCGTACAATGAGCAGTTCTTC. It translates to CASSQDAVGSYNEQFF.

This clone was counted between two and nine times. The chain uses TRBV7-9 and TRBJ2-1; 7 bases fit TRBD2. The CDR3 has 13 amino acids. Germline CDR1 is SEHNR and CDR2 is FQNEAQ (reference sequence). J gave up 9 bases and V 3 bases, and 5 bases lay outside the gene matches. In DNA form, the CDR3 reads TGTGCCAGCAGCTTTGCGGGAGTGAGTGAGCAGTTCTTC. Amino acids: CASSFAGVSEQFF. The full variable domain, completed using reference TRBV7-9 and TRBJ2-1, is DTGVSQNPRHKITKRGQNVTFRCDPISEHNRLYWYRQTLGQGPEFLTYFQNEAQLEKSRLLSDRFSAERPKGSFSTLEIQRTEQGDSAMYLCASSFAGVSEQFFGPGTRLTVL.

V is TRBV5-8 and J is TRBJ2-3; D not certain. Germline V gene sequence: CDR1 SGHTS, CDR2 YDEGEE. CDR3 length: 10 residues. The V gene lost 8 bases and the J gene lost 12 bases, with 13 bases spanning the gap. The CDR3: CASETLCQYF. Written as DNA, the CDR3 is TGTGCCAGTGAGACGCTATGTCAGTATTTT.

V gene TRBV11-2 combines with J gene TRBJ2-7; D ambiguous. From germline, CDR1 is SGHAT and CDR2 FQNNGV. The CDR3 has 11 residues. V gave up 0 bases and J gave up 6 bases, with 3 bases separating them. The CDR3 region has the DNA TGTGCCAGCAGCTTAGAGCCCGAGCAGTACTTC. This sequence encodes CASSLEPEQYF.

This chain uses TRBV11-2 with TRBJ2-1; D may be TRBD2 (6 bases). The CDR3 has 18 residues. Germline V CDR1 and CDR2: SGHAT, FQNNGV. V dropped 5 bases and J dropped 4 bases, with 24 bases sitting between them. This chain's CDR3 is CASSPSPPLSGDYNEQFF. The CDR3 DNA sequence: TGTGCCAGCAGCCCTAGCCCTCCCCTTAGCGGAGATTACAATGAGCAGTTCTTC.